The 30 T cell receptor beta chains reported below all come from one sample, sequenced in a study of blood T cell repertoires in COVID-19. TCRdb's copy holds only in-frame clones and misses some; the assay was immunoSEQ multiplex PCR. There are approximately 180,000 clones in the sample; approximately 92% occur only once, and approximately 2.1% lies in the top ten. Sequencing was carried out using PBMCs or T cells enriched from blood (not recorded which). Receptors originate from a woman aged 40-49 years with acute COVID-19.

The chain couples TRBV2 to TRBJ2-5, with D possibly matching TRBD2 (6 bases). Trimming took 6 bases from V and 5 from J, leaving 16 bases between them. The germline V gene has CDR1 SNHLY and CDR2 FYNNEI. CDR3 length: 14 amino acids. The CDR3 nucleotides read TGTGCCAGCAGGGGGAGGAGGGCCGGGGAGACCCAGTACTTC. It specifies CASRGRRAGETQYF.

This clone showed up just a few times. This chain connects TRBV5-6 to TRBJ1-2, with D unclear. Germline values: CDR1 SGHDT, CDR2 YYEEEE. This CDR3 comprises 13 residues. Trimming shortened V by 0 bases and J by 8 bases, and 11 bases separated the two germline ends. In DNA form, the CDR3 reads TGTGCCAGCAGCTTGGCAGGAGGAGGGGGCTACACCTTC. This codes for CASSLAGGGGYTF.

V and J are TRBV18 and TRBJ2-7, with a weak D call TRBD1 (7 bases). Germline CDR1 is KGHSH and CDR2 is LQKENI. V lost 4 bases, J lost 5 bases, and 12 bases lay in between. The CDR3 covers 13 residues. The CDR3 nucleotides are TGTGCCAGCTCACTAACCAGGGGGGACGAGCAGTACTTC. As protein: CASSLTRGDEQYF.

The chain is built from TRBV5-1 and TRBJ2-5; tentative D call: TRBD2 (5 bases). Germline V gene data show CDR1 as SGHRS and CDR2 as YFSETQ. The CDR3 contains 13 residues. V lost 1 base to trimming and J lost 3 bases, with 7 bases between them. Here the CDR3 reads CASSLNGEETQYF. Written as DNA, the CDR3 is TGCGCCAGCAGCTTGAACGGGGAAGAGACCCAGTACTTC.

The rearrangement links TRBV20-1 to TRBJ2-3, with 13 nucleotides matching TRBD2. Trimming at V came to 3 bases and at J to 3 bases, leaving 9 bases not matched to a gene. Germline CDR1 is DFQATT and CDR2 is SNEGSKA (reference sequence). The CDR3 contains 17 residues. The CDR3 nucleotides are TGCAGTGCTAGTGGGACTAGCGGGATCACCTGGACAGATACGCAGTATTTT. This sequence encodes CSASGTSGITWTDTQYF.

This clone appeared once. This chain uses TRBV14 with TRBJ2-1, with D maybe TRBD2 (6 bases). Trimming took 0 bases from V and 4 from J, leaving 13 bases between them. The CDR3 loop spans 16 amino acids. From germline, CDR1 is SGHDN and CDR2 FVKESK. In nucleotides, the CDR3 is TGTGCCAGCAGCCAAGAAGGGACTTTGGCGTACAATGAGCAGTTCTTC. The encoded protein is CASSQEGTLAYNEQFF.

This chain uses TRBV2 with TRBJ1-5, with D maybe TRBD1 (6 bases). V was shortened by 6 bases and J by 7 bases, with 16 bases between the two germline ends. CDR3 size: 14 residues. Germline V gene lookup returns CDR1 SNHLY and CDR2 FYNNEI. The CDR3 loop reads CASSAQGGVQPQHF. The CDR3 nucleotides read TGTGCCAGCAGCGCACAGGGTGGAGTACAGCCCCAGCATTTT.

The V and J genes are TRBV7-9 and TRBJ1-2, with D possibly TRBD1 on 6 matching bases. The V and J ends lost 7 bases and 5 bases respectively, with 14 bases between them. The CDR3 is made up of 13 amino acids. From germline, CDR1 is SEHNR and CDR2 FQNEAQ (reference sequence). CDR3 residues: CASTDLGGYGYTF. In DNA, the CDR3 is TGTGCCAGCACTGACTTAGGGGGTTATGGCTACACCTTC.

The chain is built from TRBV5-4 and TRBJ2-7, with TRBD2 matching 8 bases. The V and J ends lost 0 bases and 6 bases, in that order; junction bases with no gene match: 5. The CDR3 consists of 14 residues. In germline, CDR1 is SGHNT, CDR2 YYREEE (reference sequence). CDR3 sequence reads: CASSLAGGPREQYF. The CDR3 nucleotides read TGTGCCAGCAGCTTGGCGGGAGGGCCCCGCGAGCAGTACTTC.

This chain uses TRBV4-1 with TRBJ2-1, with TRBD2 identical over 8 bases. The J segment lost 5 bases and the V segment lost 8 bases, leaving 14 bases of the junction unmatched. The CDR3 length is 16 residues. Germline values: CDR1 MGHRA, CDR2 YSYEKL. DNA for the CDR3: TGCGCCAGCGCAAAACGGGTGGGACTAGAGAACAATGAGCAGTTCTTC. This encodes CASAKRVGLENNEQFF.

The genes are TRBV7-6 and TRBJ2-5, with TRBD2 matching over 10 bases. Germline CDR1 is SGHVS and CDR2 is FNYEAQ. Unmatched junction bases numbered 17, after V lost 1 base and J lost 9 bases. The CDR3 totals 18 residues. In DNA, the CDR3 is TGTGCCAGCAGCTTAGACACCTCCTTAGCGGGGGGCCACCGGGCCCAGTACTTC. This sequence encodes CASSLDTSLAGGHRAQYF.

The chain is built from TRBV15 and TRBJ1-1; the D is unclear. Germline CDR1 LNHNV, CDR2 YYDKDF (reference sequence). The length of the CDR3 is 14 residues. V was shortened by 1 base and J by 0 bases, with 6 bases between the two germline ends. CDR3: CATSRAGMNTEAFF. The CDR3, as DNA: TGTGCCACCAGCAGAGCGGGGATGAACACTGAAGCTTTCTTT.

The CDR3: CASTGQLNTEAFF. The CDR3 DNA sequence: TGTGCCAGCACGGGACAGCTGAACACTGAAGCTTTCTTT. V usage is TRBV18 and J usage is TRBJ1-1; 7 bases fit TRBD1. Per the germline V gene, CDR1 is KGHSH and CDR2 is LQKENI. The J segment lost 0 bases and the V segment lost 8 bases, leaving 3 bases of the junction unmatched. The CDR3 sequence is 13 residues long.

The rearrangement uses TRBV28 and TRBJ1-2; the D gene is possibly TRBD1 (5 bases). The germline V gene has CDR1 MDHEN and CDR2 SYDVKM. The CDR3 loop spans 12 amino acids. V lost 2 bases to trimming and J lost 4 bases, with 5 bases between them. The CDR3 loop reads CASSLTGYGYTF. The CDR3 DNA reads as TGTGCCAGCAGTTTAACAGGCTATGGCTACACCTTC.

The table lists this clone with a count of one. J is TRBJ2-7 and V is TRBV7-2; the match to TRBD1 covers 7 bases. This CDR3 has 14 residues. V gave up 2 bases and J gave up 2 bases; unmatched junction bases: 3. CDR1 and CDR2 (germline): SGHTA, FQGNSA. The CDR3, as DNA: TGTGCCAGCAGCTTATTAGGGACAGCCTACGAGCAGTACTTC. It translates to CASSLLGTAYEQYF.

The chain recombines TRBV25-1 with TRBJ2-4, with D hard to call. Trimming stripped 4 bases from V and 8 bases from J, with 9 bases between. Looked up from germline, CDR1 is MGHDK and CDR2 is SYGVNS. This CDR3 comprises 12 residues. The CDR3: CASSAHAHIQYF. As DNA, the CDR3 is TGTGCCAGCAGTGCTCACGCGCACATTCAGTACTTC.

This chain uses TRBV3-1 (or the pseudogene TRBV3-2) with TRBJ1-4, with a possible D match to TRBD1 (6 bases). Germline values: CDR1 LGHDT, CDR2 YNNKEL (reference sequence). This CDR3 is 15 amino acids long. The V gene lost 1 base and the J gene lost 8 bases, with 14 bases spanning the gap. CDR3 in DNA: TGTGCCAGCAGCCAAGTAGCAGGGGCATTGGAAAAACTGTTTTTT. The encoded protein is CASSQVAGALEKLFF.

The J gene is TRBJ1-1, the V gene TRBV18, with TRBD1 identical over 7 bases. This CDR3 is built from 14 residues. The germline V gene encodes CDR1 KGHSH and CDR2 LQKENI. Trimming at V came to 1 base and at J to 1 base, leaving 0 bases not matched to a gene. The CDR3 DNA reads TGTGCCAGCTCACCACAGGGGGCGAACACTGAAGCTTTCTTT. Protein sequence: CASSPQGANTEAFF.

This chain connects TRBV11-2 to TRBJ2-5; tentatively, D is TRBD1 (5 bases). The CDR3 length is 14 residues. V was cut by 3 bases and J by 1 base, with 9 bases left in between. The germline gives CDR1 SGHAT, CDR2 FQNNGV. The chain's CDR3 is CASSLGQLQETQYF. The CDR3 nucleotides are TGTGCCAGCAGCTTGGGGCAGCTCCAAGAGACCCAGTACTTC.

This chain's CDR3 is CASSSPRQYF. DNA of the CDR3: TGTGCCAGCAGTTCGCCGAGGCAGTACTTC. The chain couples TRBV6-5 to TRBJ2-7, with unresolved D. Germline V gives CDR1 MNHEY, CDR2 SVGAGI. The CDR3 has 10 residues. V lost 4 bases and J lost 9, with 7 bases in between.

The chain is built from TRBV5-1 and TRBJ2-5; D ambiguous. The ends were cut back, 0 bases at V and 2 bases at J, with 5 bases in the middle. The CDR3 extends over 13 amino acids. Germline V gene lookup returns CDR1 SGHRS and CDR2 YFSETQ. Here the CDR3 reads CASSLARQETQYF. The CDR3 DNA follows: TGCGCCAGCAGCTTGGCTCGGCAAGAGACCCAGTACTTC.

This clone appeared a single time. The CDR3 bases are TGTGCCAGCAGTTTGTCACAGGGGAGGAACACTGAAGCTTTCTTT. It specifies CASSLSQGRNTEAFF. The rearrangement links TRBV27 to TRBJ1-1; 7 nucleotides match TRBD1. Germline V gene lookup returns CDR1 MNHEY and CDR2 SMNVEV (reference sequence). The CDR3 covers 15 residues. With 3 bases clipped from V and 1 base from J, the junction kept 5 bases outside the gene matches.

This clone came up once. The gene calls are TRBV7-2 and TRBJ2-1; D is possibly TRBD1 (5 bases). Per the germline V gene, CDR1 is SGHTA and CDR2 is FQGNSA. CDR3 length: 16 residues. V was clipped by 5 bases and J by 5 bases, with 19 bases between them. DNA of the CDR3: TGTGCCAGCAGCCAAAATAAAGGCAGGGTCCACAATGAGCAGTTCTTC. As protein: CASSQNKGRVHNEQFF.

This clone was counted a few times. J is TRBJ2-1 and V is TRBV5-4; 8 positions match TRBD2. From germline, CDR1 is SGHNT and CDR2 YYREEE (reference sequence). V lost 3 bases and J lost 10; bases outside the gene matches: 15. This CDR3 has 16 amino acids. DNA of the CDR3: TGTGCCAGCAGCTGGGCCGGGACTAGAGACGGGCGGGAGCAGTTCTTC. Its translation is CASSWAGTRDGREQFF.

The chain combines TRBV13 with TRBJ2-5; the D is unclear. The V end was cut by 5 bases, the J end by 5 bases, with 15 bases between. This CDR3 spans 14 amino acids. Germline V gives CDR1 PRHDT, CDR2 FYEKMQ (reference sequence). CDR3 nucleotide sequence: TGTGCCAGCAGCAATGATCAGGTGGTGGAGACCCAGTACTTC. Translating it yields CASSNDQVVETQYF.

The chain uses TRBV2 and TRBJ2-1, with 7 nucleotides matching TRBD2. V dropped 6 bases and J dropped 2; count of bases not matched to a gene: 4. From germline, CDR1 is SNHLY and CDR2 FYNNEI. The CDR3 sequence is 14 residues long. CDR3: CASRRTSTYNEQFF. The CDR3 DNA reads TGTGCCAGCAGGAGGACTAGTACCTACAATGAGCAGTTCTTC. The full variable domain, its missing parts supplied by reference TRBV2 and TRBJ2-1, is EPEVTQTPSHQVTQMGQEVILRCVPISNHLYFYWYRQILGQKVEFLVSFYNNEISEKSEIFDDQFSVERPDGSNFTLKIRSTKLEDSAMYFCASRRTSTYNEQFFGPGTRLTVL.

The chain links TRBV25-1 to TRBJ1-4, with 8 nucleotides matching TRBD1. The ends lost 5 bases at V and 7 bases at J; junction bases unmatched: 9. The CDR3 is 15 residues long. Germline CDR1 MGHDK, CDR2 SYGVNS. CDR3: CASSKKDRVGEKLFF. The CDR3 DNA follows: TGTGCCAGCAGTAAAAAGGACAGGGTGGGTGAAAAACTGTTTTTT.

The V gene is TRBV15, the J gene TRBJ1-5; D is possibly TRBD1 (6 bases). This CDR3 comprises 14 residues. Germline lookup yields CDR1 LNHNV and CDR2 YYDKDF (reference sequence). V gave up 4 bases and J gave up 5 bases, with 12 bases separating them. DNA of the CDR3: TGTGCCACCAGCATCATCAGGGGTGATCAGCCCCAGCATTTT. It encodes CATSIIRGDQPQHF.

The chain recombines TRBV28 with TRBJ1-3, with 9 nucleotides matching TRBD1. This CDR3 has 17 residues. Germline V gives CDR1 MDHEN, CDR2 SYDVKM. With V trimmed by 5 bases and J by 5 bases, 13 bases remained unmatched. The CDR3 bases are TGTGCCAGCAGTCGAACCTCCGACAGGGGGATCAGAAACACCATATATTTT. Amino acid sequence: CASSRTSDRGIRNTIYF. Full variable domain (remainder filled in from reference TRBV28 and TRBJ1-3): DVKVTQSSRYLVKRTGEKVFLECVQDMDHENMFWYRQDPGLGLRLIYFSYDVKMKEKGDIPEGYSVSREKKERFSLILESASTNQTSMYLCASSRTSDRGIRNTIYFGEGSWLTVV.

The J gene is TRBJ1-2, the V gene TRBV9; 9 nucleotides agree with TRBD1. V lost 3 bases, J lost 5 bases, and 5 bases stayed unmatched. CDR1 SGDLS and CDR2 YYNGEE come from the germline V gene. This CDR3 has 14 amino acids. CDR3 in amino acids: CASSAGQGIYGYTF. CDR3 nucleotide sequence: TGTGCCAGCAGCGCCGGACAGGGGATATATGGCTACACCTTC.